These 26 T cell receptor beta chains originate from one sample sequenced in a study of blood T cell repertoires in COVID-19. Clones were read by immunoSEQ multiplex PCR, and TCRdb kept only the in-frame ones, dropping some. The table lists 150,000 to 200,000 clones, 80% to 90% of them singletons. The sequenced material came from peripheral blood. These receptors were taken from a man between 18 and 35 years old who had recovered from COVID-19.

The V and J genes are TRBV3-1 (or the pseudogene TRBV3-2) and TRBJ2-1; 7 positions match TRBD2. The CDR3 totals 16 residues. In germline, CDR1 is LGHDT, CDR2 YNNKEL (reference sequence). V lost 6 bases and J lost 7; bases outside the gene matches: 15. This chain's CDR3 is CASSPYGEGLWNEQFF. CDR3 nucleotide sequence: TGTGCCAGCAGTCCCTACGGGGAGGGTCTTTGGAATGAGCAGTTCTTC.

The V and J genes are TRBV3-1 (or the pseudogene TRBV3-2) and TRBJ2-7; D is undetermined. The CDR3 consists of 14 residues. Germline loops: CDR1 LGHDT, CDR2 YNNKEL (reference sequence). Trimming took 0 bases from V and 1 from J, leaving 7 bases between them. The CDR3 DNA reads as TGTGCCAGCAGCCAAGATATACGGTCCTACGAGCAGTACTTC. Protein sequence: CASSQDIRSYEQYF.

V and J are TRBV3-1 (or the pseudogene TRBV3-2) and TRBJ2-1; maybe TRBD1 (5 bases). V dropped 2 bases and J dropped 8 bases, with 16 bases sitting between them. Per germline, CDR1 LGHDT and CDR2 YNNKEL (reference sequence). The CDR3 runs 15 residues. CDR3 nucleotide sequence: TGTGCCAGCAGCCAAAAAAAACCAGGGTTCGATGAGCAGTTCTTC. It encodes CASSQKKPGFDEQFF.

As DNA, the CDR3 is TGTGCCAGCAGCTTTTACGGGAACTACAATGAGCAGTTCTTC. This sequence encodes CASSFYGNYNEQFF. The chain couples TRBV5-4 to TRBJ2-1; D might be TRBD2 (5 bases). Per the germline V gene, CDR1 is SGHNT and CDR2 is YYREEE (reference sequence). Trimming pared 2 bases from V and 3 bases from J, leaving 9 bases between. The CDR3 consists of 14 residues.

The genes are TRBV9 and TRBJ1-6; D is undetermined. V was trimmed by 1 base and J by 7 bases, leaving 18 bases between them. Germline V gene sequence: CDR1 SGDLS, CDR2 YYNGEE. The CDR3 extends over 17 amino acids. CDR3 nucleotide sequence: TGTGCCAGCAGCGTAATTACCTCCTCCGGGAGAAATTCACCCCTCCACTTT. Translating it yields CASSVITSSGRNSPLHF.

The gene calls are TRBV5-1 and TRBJ1-1; 8 bases match TRBD1. Trimming removed 3 bases from V and 4 bases from J; junction bases left unmatched: 5. This CDR3 comprises 14 residues. Germline CDR1 SGHRS, CDR2 YFSETQ. CDR3 in amino acids: CASSSFGQGTEAFF. CDR3 DNA sequence: TGCGCCAGCAGCTCCTTTGGACAGGGCACTGAAGCTTTCTTT.

In DNA form, the CDR3 reads TGTGCCAGCAGCTTAGTTGACAGCTCCTACAATGAGCAGTTCTTC. Its protein is CASSLVDSSYNEQFF. The chain has TRBV7-9 and TRBJ2-1; D might be TRBD1 (5 bases). Germline V lookup: CDR1 SEHNR, CDR2 FQNEAQ (reference sequence). Trimming removed 1 base from V and 0 bases from J, with 7 bases in between. This CDR3 comprises 15 residues.

This sequence joins TRBV7-2 and TRBJ1-2; D gene uncertain. The CDR3 has 14 amino acids. In germline, CDR1 is SGHTA, CDR2 FQGNSA. The ends were cut back, 5 bases at V and 8 bases at J, with 18 bases in the middle. CDR3 amino acids: CASSLERLAGGYTF. CDR3 nucleotides: TGTGCCAGCAGCCTCGAACGCCTGGCGGGGGGCTACACCTTC. Variable domain in full (rest from reference TRBV7-2 and TRBJ1-2): GAGVSQSPSNKVTEKGKDVELRCDPISGHTALYWYRQSLGQGLEFLIYFQGNSAPDKSGLPSDRFSAERTGGSVSTLTIQRTQQEDSAVYLCASSLERLAGGYTFGSGTRLTVV.

This sequence joins TRBV29-1 and TRBJ1-4; maybe TRBD1 (5 bases). The CDR3 spans 15 residues. CDR1 and CDR2 (germline): SQVTM, ANQGSEA. V shed 6 bases and J shed 3 bases, with 17 bases lying between them. The CDR3 bases are TGCAGCGTCGCTGACAGCTCGGATGCTAATGAAAAACTGTTTTTT. Translating it yields CSVADSSDANEKLFF.

The V gene is TRBV10-1, the J gene TRBJ2-5, with 11 bases lining up with TRBD1. The V segment lost 6 bases and the J segment 3 bases; nucleotides outside the gene matches: 3. CDR1 is WNHNN, CDR2 SYGVQD, per germline (reference sequence). This CDR3 has 14 residues. CDR3 DNA sequence: TGCGCCAGCAGCCGGGACAGGGGGGAAGAGACCCAGTACTTC. Translating gives CASSRDRGEETQYF.

The V call is TRBV5-1, the J call TRBJ2-7; 8 bases are a match to TRBD1. This CDR3 has 15 residues. With V trimmed by 0 bases and J by 2 bases, 4 bases remained unmatched. Germline V gene data show CDR1 as SGHRS and CDR2 as YFSETQ. Here the CDR3 reads CASSLETGAPYEQYF. The CDR3 DNA reads as TGCGCCAGCAGCTTGGAGACAGGGGCTCCCTACGAGCAGTACTTC.

The V gene is TRBV19, the J gene TRBJ2-2, with TRBD2 matching over 9 bases. Germline lookup yields CDR1 LNHDA and CDR2 SQIVND (reference sequence). The CDR3 loop spans 14 amino acids. The junction had 9 bases not matched to a gene; V was cut back by 10 bases and J by 6 bases. Here the CDR3 DNA reads TGTGCCACCACCTTTAGCGGGAGCGCCGGGGAGCTGTTTTTT. It translates to CATTFSGSAGELFF.

This clone was seen just once. The chain is built from TRBV18 and TRBJ1-2; D remains unclear. Looked up from germline, CDR1 is KGHSH and CDR2 is LQKENI. The CDR3 is made up of 13 amino acids. V lost 6 bases, J lost 4 bases, and 12 bases lay in between. The CDR3 DNA reads as TGTGCCAGCTCTCCTATGGGAGCCTATGGCTACACCTTC. This encodes CASSPMGAYGYTF.

This chain joins TRBV18 and TRBJ2-5; D not certain. The CDR3 sequence is 13 residues long. CDR1 is KGHSH, CDR2 LQKENI, per germline. Deletions cut 5 bases from V and 4 bases from J, with 11 bases between. Written as DNA, the CDR3 is TGTGCCAGCTCAGGCGGAGAAGCAGAGACCCAGTACTTC. Its protein product is CASSGGEAETQYF.

The genes are TRBV24-1 and TRBJ2-3; 9 bases line up with TRBD1. J lost 0 bases, V lost 3 bases, and 0 bases had no gene match. CDR3 length: 15 residues. CDR1 is KGHDR, CDR2 SFDVKD, per germline. The DNA of the CDR3 is TGTGCCACCAGTGATGGGACAGGGAGCACAGATACGCAGTATTTT. Its protein is CATSDGTGSTDTQYF.

This clone occurred a few times. The chain joins TRBV10-2 to TRBJ2-1, with 8 nucleotides matching TRBD2. The CDR3 sequence is 15 residues long. Germline V gene data show CDR1 as WSHSY and CDR2 as SAAADI. V shed 3 bases, J shed 4 bases, and the junction held 5 bases outside the gene matches. This chain's CDR3 is CASSELADYYNEQFF. For the CDR3, the DNA is TGCGCCAGCAGTGAACTAGCGGATTATTACAATGAGCAGTTCTTC.

The chain carries TRBV6-5 and TRBJ1-3; D may be TRBD1 (5 bases). Germline CDR1 MNHEY, CDR2 SVGAGI. The CDR3 runs 15 residues. V was trimmed by 0 bases and J by 1 base, leaving 7 bases between them. The CDR3 DNA is TGTGCCAGCAGTTACTCGGCAGGGTCTGGAAACACCATATATTTT. It codes for CASSYSAGSGNTIYF.

The chain is built from TRBV25-1 and TRBJ1-5; 9 bases are a match to TRBD1. Germline CDR1 and CDR2: MGHDK and SYGVNS. Trimming at V came to 5 bases and at J to 4 bases, leaving 3 bases not matched to a gene. CDR3 length: 14 residues. The CDR3 spells CASSRTGDNQPQHF. CDR3 bases: TGTGCCAGCAGTCGGACAGGGGATAATCAGCCCCAGCATTTT.

The chain recombines TRBV27 with TRBJ1-2; 7 positions match TRBD1. V was pared by 5 bases and J by 4 bases, with 10 bases of the junction left unmatched. Germline assignment: CDR1 MNHEY and CDR2 SMNVEV (reference sequence). The length of the CDR3 is 15 residues. The CDR3 nucleotides read TGTGCCAGCAGTGTCGGACAGGCGACGAGCTATGGCTACACCTTC. This encodes CASSVGQATSYGYTF.

The V and J genes are TRBV6-6 and TRBJ1-5, with D perhaps matching TRBD1 (5 bases). CDR1 and CDR2 from the germline V gene are MNHNY and SVGAGI (reference sequence). V lost 10 bases to trimming and J lost 6 bases, with 16 bases between them. This CDR3 is built from 13 residues. Here the CDR3 reads CATKGDSSQPQHF. The CDR3 coding sequence is TGTGCCACTAAAGGGGATTCTAGTCAGCCCCAGCATTTT.

This chain joins TRBV19 and TRBJ2-3; TRBD1 matches at 7 bases. Germline CDR1 and CDR2: LNHDA and SQIVND (reference sequence). J gave up 10 bases and V 5 bases, and 12 bases lay outside the gene matches. The CDR3 length is 14 residues. The CDR3 sequence is CASSPASTGTAQYF. CDR3 bases: TGTGCCAGTAGTCCCGCCTCGACAGGGACGGCGCAGTATTTT.

The rearrangement joins TRBV12-3 or TRBV12-4 to TRBJ2-3; maybe TRBD2 (5 bases). V gave up 9 bases and J gave up 10 bases, with 14 bases separating them. The CDR3 length is 11 residues. The CDR3 sequence is CASSREEAQYF. CDR3 nucleotide sequence: TGTGCCAGTTCCCGGGAAGAGGCGCAGTATTTT.

CDR3 nucleotides: TGTGCCAGCAGTGGGGGGACCAGGGAGTCCGAGCAGTACTTC. Amino acid sequence: CASSGGTRESEQYF. The chain carries TRBV28 and TRBJ2-7; TRBD2 is a possible D gene (6 bases). V lost 5 bases, J lost 6 bases, and 17 bases lay in between. Germline CDR1 is MDHEN and CDR2 is SYDVKM. This CDR3 region has 14 residues.

The CDR3 here is CASSPQGRESDTQYF. CDR3 DNA sequence: TGTGCCAGCAGCCCCCAGGGGCGGGAGTCAGATACGCAGTATTTT. The chain carries TRBV3-1 (or the pseudogene TRBV3-2) and TRBJ2-3; TRBD2 might be the D (7 bases). In germline, CDR1 is LGHDT, CDR2 YNNKEL (reference sequence). CDR3 length equals 15 residues. V gave up 4 bases and J gave up 4 bases, with 15 bases separating them.

The chain links TRBV7-9 to TRBJ2-5; D may be TRBD1 (5 bases). Trimming left V 1 base short and J 1 base short, with 13 bases between. Germline assignment: CDR1 SEHNR and CDR2 FQNEAQ (reference sequence). This CDR3 has 16 amino acids. CDR3 protein: CASSLGSRGPQETQYF. For the CDR3, the DNA is TGTGCCAGCAGCTTAGGGTCTAGGGGCCCCCAAGAGACCCAGTACTTC.

The chain combines TRBV19 with TRBJ2-7; D unresolved. CDR3 length: 13 residues. The germline V gene has CDR1 LNHDA and CDR2 SQIVND (reference sequence). The V gene lost 5 bases and the J gene lost 2 bases, with 10 bases spanning the gap. CDR3 coding DNA: TGTGCCAGTAGTCGAAGCTTTACCTACGAGCAGTACTTC. It codes for CASSRSFTYEQYF.